This T cell receptor beta chain was sequenced in a study of blood T cell repertoires in COVID-19. Only in-frame clones appear in the TCRdb table, and some are missing; sequencing was by immunoSEQ multiplex PCR. The top ten clones hold more than 10% of a sample with fewer than 300,000 clones, 86% of them seen once. The receptor comes from a woman younger than 45 with COVID-19, enrolled during active disease. Sequencing used peripheral blood.

The CDR3 sequence is CASSQGLLETQYF. In nucleotides, the CDR3 is TGTGCCAGCAGCCAGGGACTGCTGGAGACCCAGTACTTC. The genes are TRBV13 and TRBJ2-5; a possible D gene is TRBD2 (6 bases). The V end lost 5 bases, the J end lost 5 bases, and 12 bases lay between the germline ends. The CDR3 has 13 amino acids. Germline values: CDR1 PRHDT, CDR2 FYEKMQ (reference sequence). Full variable domain (outside the CDR3, taken from reference TRBV13 and TRBJ2-5): AAGVIQSPRHLIKEKRETATLKCYPIPRHDTVYWYQQGPGQDPQFLISFYEKMQSDKGSIPDRFSAQQFSDYHSELNMSSLELGDSALYFCASSQGLLETQYFGPGTRLLVL.